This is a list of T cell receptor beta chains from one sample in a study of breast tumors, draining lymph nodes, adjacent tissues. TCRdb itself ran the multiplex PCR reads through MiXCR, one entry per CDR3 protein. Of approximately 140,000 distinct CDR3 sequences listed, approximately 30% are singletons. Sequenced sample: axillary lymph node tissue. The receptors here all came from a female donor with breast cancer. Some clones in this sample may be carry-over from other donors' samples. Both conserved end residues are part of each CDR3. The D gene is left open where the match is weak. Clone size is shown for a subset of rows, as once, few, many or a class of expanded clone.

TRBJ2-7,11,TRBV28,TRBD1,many,TGTGCCAGCAGGCTCGGGACAGCGCAGTACTTC,CASRLGTAQYF
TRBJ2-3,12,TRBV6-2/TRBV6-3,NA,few,TGTGCCAGCAGTCACTCGATAGATACGCAGTATTTT,CASSHSIDTQYF
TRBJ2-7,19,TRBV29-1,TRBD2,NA,TGCAGCGTTGACGGGACAGGGACTAGCGGGGGGGGAGACTTCTACGAGCAGTACTTC,CSVDGTGTSGGGDFYEQYF
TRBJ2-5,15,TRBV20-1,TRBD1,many,TGCAGTGCTCGTCGCCCCGGGACAGGGCAAGAGACCCAGTACTTC,CSARRPGTGQETQYF
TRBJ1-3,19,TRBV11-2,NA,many,TGTGCCAGCAGCTTCAGACCTTTCTCTTACTCTTACTCTGGAAACACCATATATTTT,CASSFRPFSYSYSGNTIYF
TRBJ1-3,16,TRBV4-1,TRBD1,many,TGCGCCAGCAGCCGACTGACAGGGGACTCTGGAAACACCATATATTTT,CASSRLTGDSGNTIYF
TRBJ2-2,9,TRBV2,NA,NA,TGTGCCAGCAGGGAGGGGCTGTTTTTT,CASREGLFF
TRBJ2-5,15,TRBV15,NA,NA,TGTGCCGCCAGCACAGGGGAGGAGGGCGGAGAGACCCAGTACTTC,CAASTGEEGGETQYF
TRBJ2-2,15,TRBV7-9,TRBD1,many,TGTGCCAGCAGCCCGCGACAGGGGGACACCGGGGAGCTGTTTTTT,CASSPRQGDTGELFF
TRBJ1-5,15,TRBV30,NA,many,TGTGCCTGGAGTGTATGGCAGGGTGGCAATCAGCCCCAGCATTTT,CAWSVWQGGNQPQHF
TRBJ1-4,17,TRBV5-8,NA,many,TGTGCCAGCAGCTCCCTCCCCGGGAAGGGGCGCAATGAAAAACTGTTTTTT,CASSSLPGKGRNEKLFF
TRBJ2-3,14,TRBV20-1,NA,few,TGCAGTCCCTGGGGGGGACAGAGCACAGATACGCAGTATTTT,CSPWGGQSTDTQYF
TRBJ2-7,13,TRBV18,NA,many,TGTGCCAGCTCACCTTATAATGGGGACGAGCAGTACTTC,CASSPYNGDEQYF
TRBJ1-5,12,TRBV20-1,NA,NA,TGCAGTGCTAGGCCGGGTGAGCAGCCCCAGCATTTT,CSARPGEQPQHF
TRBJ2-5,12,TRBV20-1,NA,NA,TGCAGTGCTAGGGACAGCCAAGAGACCCAGTACTTC,CSARDSQETQYF
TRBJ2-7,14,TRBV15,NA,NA,TGTGCCACCCCAGTTAGCATTGAATCCTACGAGCAGTACTTC,CATPVSIESYEQYF
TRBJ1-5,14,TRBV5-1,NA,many,TGCGCCAGCAGCTTGGGGGACGGAGTACACCCCCAGCATTTT,CASSLGDGVHPQHF
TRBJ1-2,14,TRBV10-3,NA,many,TGTGCCATCAGAGTGCAGACCGCTAACTATGGCTACACCTTC,CAIRVQTANYGYTF
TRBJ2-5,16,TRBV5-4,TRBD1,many,TGTGCCAGCAGCTTGCGGGGACAGGGAAATCAAGAGACCCAGTACTTC,CASSLRGQGNQETQYF
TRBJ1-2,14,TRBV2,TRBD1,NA,TGTGCCAGCGTCAGGGGGCAGGGGATAGATGGCTACACCTTC,CASVRGQGIDGYTF
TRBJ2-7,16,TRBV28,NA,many,TGTGCCAGCACCGGCTCAGGGACTCCCAGTAGGCACGAGCAGTACTTC,CASTGSGTPSRHEQYF
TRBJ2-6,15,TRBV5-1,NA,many,TGCGCCAGCAGCGCAGCTAGCTCTGGGGCCAACGTCCTGACTTTC,CASSAASSGANVLTF
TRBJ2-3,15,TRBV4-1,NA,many,TGCGCCAGCAGCCAAGTGTGGGGGAGCACAGATACGCAGTATTTT,CASSQVWGSTDTQYF
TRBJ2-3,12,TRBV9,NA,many,TGTGCCAGCAGCGTAGGTCCAGATACGCAGTATTTT,CASSVGPDTQYF
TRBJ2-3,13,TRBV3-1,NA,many,TGTGCCAGCAGCCTGAGGAATCCAGATACGCAGTATTTT,CASSLRNPDTQYF
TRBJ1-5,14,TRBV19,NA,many,TGTGCCAGTAGATCTGGACGAGGCAATCAGCCCCAGCATTTT,CASRSGRGNQPQHF
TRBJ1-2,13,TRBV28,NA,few,TGTGCCAGCAGTTTCCCGGGACTAAGTGGCTACACCTTC,CASSFPGLSGYTF
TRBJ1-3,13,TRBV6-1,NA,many,TGTGCCAGCAGTGGTGACGGGGGAAACACCATATATTTT,CASSGDGGNTIYF
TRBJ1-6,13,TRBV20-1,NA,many,TGCAGTGCTAGAGACACTTTTAATTCACCCCTCCACTTT,CSARDTFNSPLHF
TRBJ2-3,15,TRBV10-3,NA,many,TGTGCCATCAGTGAGTCCGGGCAGAGTACATATACGCAGTATTTT,CAISESGQSTYTQYF
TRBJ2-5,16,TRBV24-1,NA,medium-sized,TGTGCCACCAGAGAACCGGGACACCCGTACCAAGAGACCCAGTACTTC,CATREPGHPYQETQYF
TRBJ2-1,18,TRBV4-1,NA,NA,TGCGCCAGCAGCCGGCCTCAGTTGAGGGGGGGCTCCTACAATGAGCAGTTCTTC,CASSRPQLRGGSYNEQFF
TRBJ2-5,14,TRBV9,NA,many,TGTGCCAGCAGCGCGACAGCTCCTCAAGAGACCCAGTACTTC,CASSATAPQETQYF
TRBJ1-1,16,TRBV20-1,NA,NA,TGCAGTGCTAGAGACGGGCTCGGGGGGCGAGGCACTGAAGCTTTCTTT,CSARDGLGGRGTEAFF
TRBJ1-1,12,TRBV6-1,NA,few,TGTGCCAGCAGTGAATCCTGGGATCGGGCTTTCTTT,CASSESWDRAFF
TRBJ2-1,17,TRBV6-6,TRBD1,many,TGTGCCAGCAGTCACTCTCCCCAGACAGGGGGTAGGAATGAGCAGTTCTTC,CASSHSPQTGGRNEQFF
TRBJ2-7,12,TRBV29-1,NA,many,TGCAGCGTTGTTGGGGACGCCTACGAGCAGTACTTC,CSVVGDAYEQYF
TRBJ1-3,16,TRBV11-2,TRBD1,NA,TGTGCCAGCAGCTTAATGACAGGGGTTATTGGAAACACCATATATTTT,CASSLMTGVIGNTIYF
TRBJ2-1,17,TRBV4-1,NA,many,TGCGCCAGCAGCCACCAAGGACAGCCAAGCTCCTACAATGAGCAGTTCTTC,CASSHQGQPSSYNEQFF
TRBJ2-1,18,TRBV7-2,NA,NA,TGTGCCAGCAGCTTAGAAGGGGTAGGGGGGGCCCCCTACAATGAGCAGTTCTTC,CASSLEGVGGAPYNEQFF
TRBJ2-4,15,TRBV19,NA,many,TGTGCCAGTACCCAATCGGGGGCAGGTTTAAACATTCAGTACTTC,CASTQSGAGLNIQYF
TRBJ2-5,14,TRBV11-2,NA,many,TGTGCCAGCAGCCGCAGGACAGCCGGAGAGACCCAGTACTTC,CASSRRTAGETQYF
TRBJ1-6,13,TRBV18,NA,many,TGTGCCAGCTCACCCTCCGAAGGCTCACCCCTCCACTTT,CASSPSEGSPLHF
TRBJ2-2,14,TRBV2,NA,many,TGTGCCAGCATTGGTTACGAGGACACCGGGGAGCTGTTTTTT,CASIGYEDTGELFF
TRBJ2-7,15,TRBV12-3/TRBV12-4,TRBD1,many,TGTGCCAGCAGTTCTATGACAGGGAGCTCCTACGAGCAGTACTTC,CASSSMTGSSYEQYF
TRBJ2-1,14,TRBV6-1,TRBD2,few,TGTGCCAGCAGTGAGGGCGGGGGATACAATGAGCAGTTCTTC,CASSEGGGYNEQFF
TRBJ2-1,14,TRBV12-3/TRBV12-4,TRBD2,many,TGTGCCAGCAGTAAGCGGGGGCCCCACCATGAGCAGTTCTTC,CASSKRGPHHEQFF